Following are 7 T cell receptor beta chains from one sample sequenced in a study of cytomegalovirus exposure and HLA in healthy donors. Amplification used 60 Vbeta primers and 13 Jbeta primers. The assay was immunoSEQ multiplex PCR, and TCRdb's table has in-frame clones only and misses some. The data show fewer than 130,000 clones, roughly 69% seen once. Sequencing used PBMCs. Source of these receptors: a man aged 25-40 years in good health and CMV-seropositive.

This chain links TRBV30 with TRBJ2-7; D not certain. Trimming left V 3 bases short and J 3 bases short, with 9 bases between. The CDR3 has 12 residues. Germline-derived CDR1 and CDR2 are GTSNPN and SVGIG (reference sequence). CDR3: CAWSRLYYEQYF. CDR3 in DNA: TGTGCCTGGAGCCGACTCTACTACGAGCAGTACTTC.

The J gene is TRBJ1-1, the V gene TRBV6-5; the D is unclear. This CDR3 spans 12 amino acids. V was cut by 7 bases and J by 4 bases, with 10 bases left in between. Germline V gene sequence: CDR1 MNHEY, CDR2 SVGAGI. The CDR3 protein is CASNSGITEAFF. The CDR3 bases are TGTGCCAGCAACTCGGGGATCACTGAAGCTTTCTTT.

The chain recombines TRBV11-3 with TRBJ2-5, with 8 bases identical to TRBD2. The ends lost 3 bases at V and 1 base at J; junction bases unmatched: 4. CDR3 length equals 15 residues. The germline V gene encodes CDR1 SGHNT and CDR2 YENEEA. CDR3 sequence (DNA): TGTGCCAGCAGCTTCCTGGCGGGGGGCCAAGAGACCCAGTACTTC. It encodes CASSFLAGGQETQYF.

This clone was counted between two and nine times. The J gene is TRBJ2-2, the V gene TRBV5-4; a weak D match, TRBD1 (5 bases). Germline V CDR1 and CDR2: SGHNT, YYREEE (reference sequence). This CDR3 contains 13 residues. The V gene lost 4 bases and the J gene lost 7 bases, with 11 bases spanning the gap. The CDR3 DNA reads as TGTGCCAGCAGCGTAGACAGTTACGGGGAGCTGTTTTTT. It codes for CASSVDSYGELFF. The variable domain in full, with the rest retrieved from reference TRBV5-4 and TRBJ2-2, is ETGVTQSPTHLIKTRGQQVTLRCSSQSGHNTVSWYQQALGQGPQFIFQYYREEENGRGNFPPRFSGLQFPNYSSELNVNALELDDSALYLCASSVDSYGELFFGEGSRLTVL.

CDR3 region: CAWDLAHEQFF. CDR3 bases: TGTGCCTGGGATCTAGCCCATGAGCAGTTCTTC. The chain couples TRBV30 to TRBJ2-1, with a weak D call TRBD2 (5 bases). This CDR3 contains 11 residues. Germline values: CDR1 GTSNPN, CDR2 SVGIG (reference sequence). Trimming stripped 5 bases from V and 8 bases from J, with 10 bases between.

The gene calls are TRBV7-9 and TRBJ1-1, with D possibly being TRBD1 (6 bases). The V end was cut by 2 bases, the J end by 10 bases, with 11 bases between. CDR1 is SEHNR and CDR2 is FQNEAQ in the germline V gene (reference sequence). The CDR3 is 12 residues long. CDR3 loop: CASSLQGHGAFF. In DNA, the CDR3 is TGTGCCAGCAGCTTACAGGGGCATGGAGCTTTCTTT.

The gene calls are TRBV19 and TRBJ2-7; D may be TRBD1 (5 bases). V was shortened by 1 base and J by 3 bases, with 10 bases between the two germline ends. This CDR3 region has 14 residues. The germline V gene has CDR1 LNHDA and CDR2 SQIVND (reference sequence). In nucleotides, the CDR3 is TGTGCCAGTAGTATAGTGGGGCAGAGCTACGAGCAGTACTTC. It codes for CASSIVGQSYEQYF. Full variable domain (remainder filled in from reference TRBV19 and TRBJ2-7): DGGITQSPKYLFRKEGQNVTLSCEQNLNHDAMYWYRQDPGQGLRLIYYSQIVNDFQKGDIAEGYSVSREKKESFPLTVTSAQKNPTAFYLCASSIVGQSYEQYFGPGTRLTVT.